Listed below are T cell receptor beta chains from one sample, sequenced in a study of cytomegalovirus exposure and HLA in healthy donors. Profiling relied on immunoSEQ multiplex PCR, and the TCRdb table lists in-frame clones only, not all of them. In the table there are fewer than 110,000 clones, approximately 73% of which are singletons. The sample comprised PBMCs. Source of these receptors: a man aged 25 to 40 in good health and CMV-seronegative. Both conserved end residues are part of each CDR3. Each record gives: J gene, clone size, D gene, V gene, CDR3 protein, CDR3 DNA. D genes are given only for firm matches. The listing skips clone size in some rows; elsewhere it reads once, few, many or a size class.

J gene: TRBJ2-1; clone size: -; D gene: TRBD1; V gene: TRBV23-1; CDR3 protein: CASSQRTGGSYNEQFF; CDR3 DNA: TGCGCCAGCAGTCAACGGACAGGGGGCTCCTACAATGAGCAGTTCTTC
J gene: TRBJ1-3; clone size: -; D gene: TRBD1; V gene: TRBV18; CDR3 protein: CASSPSRQGSGNTIYF; CDR3 DNA: TGTGCCAGCTCACCCTCTCGACAGGGCTCTGGAAACACCATATATTTT
J gene: TRBJ1-2; clone size: -; D gene: TRBD1; V gene: TRBV5-1; CDR3 protein: CASSLEQGGCGCTF; CDR3 DNA: TGCGCCAGCAGCCTCGAACAGGGGGGCTGCGGATGCACCTTC
J gene: TRBJ2-7; clone size: many; D gene: -; V gene: TRBV11-2; CDR3 protein: CASSGGFYEQYF; CDR3 DNA: TGTGCCAGCAGCGGAGGGTTTTACGAGCAGTACTTC
J gene: TRBJ2-3; clone size: -; D gene: TRBD2; V gene: TRBV9; CDR3 protein: CASSVGAGGGTDTQYF; CDR3 DNA: TGTGCCAGCAGCGTAGGAGCGGGGGGTGGCACAGATACGCAGTATTTT
J gene: TRBJ2-3; clone size: -; D gene: TRBD1; V gene: TRBV2; CDR3 protein: CASKTGTVTDTQYF; CDR3 DNA: TGTGCCAGCAAAACCGGGACAGTCACAGATACGCAGTATTTT
J gene: TRBJ1-1; clone size: -; D gene: -; V gene: TRBV6-5; CDR3 protein: CASSYMGGRIEAFF; CDR3 DNA: TGTGCCAGCAGTTACATGGGGGGTAGGATTGAAGCTTTCTTT
J gene: TRBJ1-1; clone size: -; D gene: -; V gene: TRBV10-3; CDR3 protein: CAISEGGGYYTEAFF; CDR3 DNA: TGTGCCATCAGTGAGGGGGGGGGCTACTACACTGAAGCTTTCTTT
J gene: TRBJ2-7; clone size: -; D gene: -; V gene: TRBV4-1; CDR3 protein: CASSQDLDFWEDEQYF; CDR3 DNA: TGCGCCAGCAGCCAAGACCTCGACTTTTGGGAGGACGAGCAGTACTTC
J gene: TRBJ1-5; clone size: once; D gene: TRBD1; V gene: TRBV19; CDR3 protein: CASRADRERNQPQHF; CDR3 DNA: TGTGCCAGTAGGGCGGACAGGGAAAGGAACCAGCCCCAGCATTTT
J gene: TRBJ1-4; clone size: -; D gene: TRBD1; V gene: TRBV28; CDR3 protein: CASRGNRGPHEKLFF; CDR3 DNA: TGTGCCAGCAGGGGTAACAGGGGCCCCCACGAAAAACTGTTTTTT
J gene: TRBJ2-7; clone size: -; D gene: -; V gene: TRBV19; CDR3 protein: CASRMGGQLSEQYF; CDR3 DNA: TGTGCCAGTAGGATGGGTGGACAGCTGAGCGAGCAGTACTTC
J gene: TRBJ2-7; clone size: few; D gene: TRBD1; V gene: TRBV5-4; CDR3 protein: CASSSDRVGEQYF; CDR3 DNA: TGTGCCAGCAGCTCGGACAGGGTGGGCGAGCAGTACTTC
J gene: TRBJ2-3; clone size: -; D gene: -; V gene: TRBV2; CDR3 protein: CASRPSAAGDTQYF; CDR3 DNA: TGTGCCAGCAGGCCCTCAGCGGCGGGGGATACGCAGTATTTT
J gene: TRBJ1-5; clone size: -; D gene: -; V gene: TRBV27; CDR3 protein: CASSPGVGGNQPQHF; CDR3 DNA: TGTGCCAGCAGTCCAGGGGTGGGGGGCAATCAGCCCCAGCATTTT
J gene: TRBJ1-5; clone size: -; D gene: -; V gene: TRBV6-5; CDR3 protein: CASSYSWGGQPQHF; CDR3 DNA: TGTGCCAGCAGTTACTCATGGGGGGGCCAGCCCCAGCATTTT
J gene: TRBJ2-2; clone size: -; D gene: -; V gene: TRBV5-5; CDR3 protein: CASSLDRWIQSGELFF; CDR3 DNA: TGTGCCAGCAGCTTGGACAGGTGGATTCAATCCGGGGAGCTGTTTTTT
J gene: TRBJ1-4; clone size: -; D gene: TRBD1; V gene: TRBV6-5; CDR3 protein: CASSEGQEWNEKLFF; CDR3 DNA: TGTGCCAGCAGCGAGGGACAGGAGTGGAATGAAAAACTGTTTTTT
J gene: TRBJ2-1; clone size: -; D gene: -; V gene: TRBV5-6; CDR3 protein: CASSRRAGNEQFF; CDR3 DNA: TGTGCCAGCAGCCGGAGGGCGGGAAATGAGCAGTTCTTC
J gene: TRBJ2-3; clone size: -; D gene: -; V gene: TRBV7-3; CDR3 protein: CASSLSQLDTQYF; CDR3 DNA: TGTGCCAGCAGCTTATCCCAGTTGGATACGCAGTATTTT
J gene: TRBJ2-1; clone size: -; D gene: -; V gene: TRBV6-1; CDR3 protein: CASLATGSDDEQFF; CDR3 DNA: TGTGCCAGTCTCGCAACAGGAAGTGACGATGAGCAGTTCTTC
J gene: TRBJ2-1; clone size: -; D gene: TRBD2; V gene: TRBV9; CDR3 protein: CASSSSSGNEQFF; CDR3 DNA: TGTGCCAGCAGCTCCTCTAGCGGGAATGAGCAGTTCTTC
J gene: TRBJ1-5; clone size: -; D gene: TRBD1; V gene: TRBV28; CDR3 protein: CASSSDRASNQPQHF; CDR3 DNA: TGTGCCAGCAGTTCGGACAGGGCTAGCAATCAGCCCCAGCATTTT
J gene: TRBJ1-1; clone size: -; D gene: -; V gene: TRBV10-1; CDR3 protein: CASSSRTDRNTEAFF; CDR3 DNA: TGCGCCAGCAGTTCTCGGACCGACAGAAACACTGAAGCTTTCTTT
J gene: TRBJ1-5; clone size: -; D gene: -; V gene: TRBV18; CDR3 protein: CASSKRGGVQPQHF; CDR3 DNA: TGTGCCAGCTCAAAACGGGGAGGGGTTCAGCCCCAGCATTTT
J gene: TRBJ2-2; clone size: -; D gene: TRBD2; V gene: TRBV6-1; CDR3 protein: CASSEAGTRKRELFF; CDR3 DNA: TGTGCCAGCAGTGAAGCGGGGACTAGAAAAAGGGAGCTGTTTTTT